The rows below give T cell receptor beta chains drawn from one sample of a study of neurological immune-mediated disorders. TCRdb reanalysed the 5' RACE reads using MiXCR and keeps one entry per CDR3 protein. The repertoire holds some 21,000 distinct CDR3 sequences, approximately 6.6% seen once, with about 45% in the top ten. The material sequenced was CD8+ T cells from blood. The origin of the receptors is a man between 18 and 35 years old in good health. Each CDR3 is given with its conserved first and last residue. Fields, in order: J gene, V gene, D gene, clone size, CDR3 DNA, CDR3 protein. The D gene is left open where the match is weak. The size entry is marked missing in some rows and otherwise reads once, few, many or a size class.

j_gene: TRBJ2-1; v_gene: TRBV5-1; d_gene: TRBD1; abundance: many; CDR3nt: TGCGCCAGCAGCCCGGGACAGACTAACAATGAGCAGTTCTTC; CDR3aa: CASSPGQTNNEQFF
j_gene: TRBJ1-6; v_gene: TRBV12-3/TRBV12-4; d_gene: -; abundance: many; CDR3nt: TGTGCCAGCAGTTCGCTGAGAGCGGCGGATTCACCCCTCCACTTT; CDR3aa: CASSSLRAADSPLHF
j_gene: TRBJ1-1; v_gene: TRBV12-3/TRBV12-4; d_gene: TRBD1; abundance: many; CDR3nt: TGTGCCAGCAGTGGAGGGATCGGGACAGGGATGAACACTGAAGCTTTCTTT; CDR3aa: CASSGGIGTGMNTEAFF
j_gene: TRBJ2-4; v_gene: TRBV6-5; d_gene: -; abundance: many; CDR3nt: TGTGCCAGCAGTCCCAGGGGACTAGCCAAAAACATTCAGTACTTC; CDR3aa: CASSPRGLAKNIQYF
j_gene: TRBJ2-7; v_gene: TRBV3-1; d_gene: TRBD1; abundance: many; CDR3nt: TGTGCCAGCAGCCGAGAAACAGGGGGCCCAGCCTACGAGCAGTACTTC; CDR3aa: CASSRETGGPAYEQYF
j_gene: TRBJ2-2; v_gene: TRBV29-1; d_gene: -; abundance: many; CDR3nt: TGCAGCGTTGAAGATTGGGGGGAGCTGTTTTTT; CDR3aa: CSVEDWGELFF
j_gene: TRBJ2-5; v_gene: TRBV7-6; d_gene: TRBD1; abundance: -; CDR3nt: TGTTCTAGCAGCTGGGACAGGGAGACCCAGTACTTC; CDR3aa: CSSSWDRETQYF
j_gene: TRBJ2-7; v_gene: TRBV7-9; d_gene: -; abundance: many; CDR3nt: TGTGCCAGCAGCTCATCGGTTTCCTACGAGCAGTACTTC; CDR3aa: CASSSSVSYEQYF
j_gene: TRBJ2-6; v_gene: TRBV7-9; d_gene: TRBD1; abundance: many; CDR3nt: TGTGCCAGCAGCTACCCGGGACAGGGAGTTGGGGCCAACGTCCTGACTTTC; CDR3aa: CASSYPGQGVGANVLTF
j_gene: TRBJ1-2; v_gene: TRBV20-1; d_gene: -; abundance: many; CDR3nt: TGCAGTGCTAGACCCGCTATCTCGGGCGGCTACACCTTC; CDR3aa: CSARPAISGGYTF
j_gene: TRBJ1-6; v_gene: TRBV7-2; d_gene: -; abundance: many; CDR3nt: TGTGCCAGCAGTCGCCCATTTGCACCCCTCCACTTT; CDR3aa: CASSRPFAPLHF
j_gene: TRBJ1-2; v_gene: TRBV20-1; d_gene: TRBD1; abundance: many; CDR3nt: TGCAGTGCAGAAGACAGGGACCAGGTCTCGGCTGGCTACACCTTC; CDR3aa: CSAEDRDQVSAGYTF
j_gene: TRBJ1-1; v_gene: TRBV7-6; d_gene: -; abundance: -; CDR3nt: TGTGCCAGCAGCTTAGTGGCAGGAGGGCACACTGAAGCTTTCTTT; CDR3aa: CASSLVAGGHTEAFF
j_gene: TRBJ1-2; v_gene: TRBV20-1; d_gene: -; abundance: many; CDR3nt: TGCAGTGCTAGAGATCGTTGGGAGGGGGTGGAGGATGGCTACACCTTC; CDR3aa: CSARDRWEGVEDGYTF
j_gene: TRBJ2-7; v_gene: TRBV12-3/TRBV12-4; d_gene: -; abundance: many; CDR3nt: TGTGCCAGCAGTTTCTTGACAGCGACCTACGAGCAGTACTTC; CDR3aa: CASSFLTATYEQYF
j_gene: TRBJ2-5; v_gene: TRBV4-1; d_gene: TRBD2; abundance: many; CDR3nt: TGCGCCAGCAGCCACCAGACTAGCGGGGGCATGGAAGAGACCCAGTACTTC; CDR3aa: CASSHQTSGGMEETQYF
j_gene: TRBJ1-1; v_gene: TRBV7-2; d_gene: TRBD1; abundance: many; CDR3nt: TGTGCCAGCAGCCACGGACAGGGGGCGCTTGTCGCTGAAGCTTTCTTT; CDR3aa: CASSHGQGALVAEAFF
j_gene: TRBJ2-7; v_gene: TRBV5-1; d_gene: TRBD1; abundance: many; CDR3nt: TGCGCCAGCAGCTTTGGACAGGGAGTAAACGAGCAGTACTTC; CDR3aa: CASSFGQGVNEQYF
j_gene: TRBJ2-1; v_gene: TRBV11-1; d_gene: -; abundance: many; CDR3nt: TGTGCCAGCAGCGCGGGACCCCGGTCCTACAATGAGCAGTTCTTC; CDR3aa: CASSAGPRSYNEQFF
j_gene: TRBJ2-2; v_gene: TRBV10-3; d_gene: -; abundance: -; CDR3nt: TGTGCCATAAGTGGAACCGCCGGGGAGATGTTTTTT; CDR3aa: CAISGTAGEMFF
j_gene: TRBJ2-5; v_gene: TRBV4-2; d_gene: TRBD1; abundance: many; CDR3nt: TGTGCCAGCAGCCAAGACCGAGGGGGCGAAGAGACCCAGTACTTC; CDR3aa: CASSQDRGGEETQYF
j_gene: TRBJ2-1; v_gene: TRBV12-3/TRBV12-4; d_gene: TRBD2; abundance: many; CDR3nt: TGTGCCAGCAACGTAGCGGGGGGCTACAATGAGCAGTTCTTC; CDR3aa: CASNVAGGYNEQFF
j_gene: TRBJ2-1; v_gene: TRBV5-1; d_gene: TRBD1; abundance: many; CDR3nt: TGCGCCAGCAGCTTGGGACAGGGGGTCAATGAGCAGTTCTTC; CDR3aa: CASSLGQGVNEQFF
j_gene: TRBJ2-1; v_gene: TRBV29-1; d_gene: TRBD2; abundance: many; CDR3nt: TGCAGCGTCTGTCGGGGGGAGGACAATGAGCAGTTCTTC; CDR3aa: CSVCRGEDNEQFF
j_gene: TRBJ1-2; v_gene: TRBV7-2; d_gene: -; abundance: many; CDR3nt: TGTGCCAGCAGGCTGGGGCCAGGTCTTTCCCTCTTC; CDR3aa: CASRLGPGLSLF
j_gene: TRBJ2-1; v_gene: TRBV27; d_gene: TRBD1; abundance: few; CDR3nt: TGTGCCAGCACCTGGACAGGGTACAATGAGCAGTTCTTC; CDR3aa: CASTWTGYNEQFF
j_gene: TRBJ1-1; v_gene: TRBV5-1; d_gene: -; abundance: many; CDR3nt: TGCGCCAGCAGCGCCGCCGTTTCCCAGGGGTATACTGAAGCTTTCTTT; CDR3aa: CASSAAVSQGYTEAFF
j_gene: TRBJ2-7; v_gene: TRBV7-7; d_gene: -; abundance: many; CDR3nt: TGTGCTAGCAGCTTATCGACAGGCCATTCCTACGAGCAGTACTTC; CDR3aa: CASSLSTGHSYEQYF
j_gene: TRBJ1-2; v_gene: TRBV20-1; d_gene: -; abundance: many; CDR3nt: TGCAGCAGAACCAGTACGGGCTATGGCTACACCTTC; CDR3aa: CSRTSTGYGYTF
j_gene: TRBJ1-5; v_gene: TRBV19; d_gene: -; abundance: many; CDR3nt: TGTGCCAGTACTCTCCTAGGCCAGCCCCAGCATTTT; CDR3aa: CASTLLGQPQHF
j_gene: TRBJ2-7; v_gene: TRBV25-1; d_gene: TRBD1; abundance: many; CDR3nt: TGTGCCAGCACCCGGACAGGCTTAATTGAGCAGTACTTC; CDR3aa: CASTRTGLIEQYF